This passage covers 9 T cell receptor beta chains from one sample sequenced in a study of blood T cell repertoires in COVID-19. Sequencing used immunoSEQ multiplex PCR; TCRdb keeps in-frame clones, though not all of them. Of about 75,000 clones listed, 88% are singletons. Input material: peripheral blood. These receptors were obtained from a human donor in a cohort sampled during active COVID-19.

This rearrangement joins TRBV2 to TRBJ2-2; 12 nucleotides line up with TRBD2. The trim removed 7 bases at V and 7 bases at J, leaving 10 bases unmatched. The germline V gene has CDR1 SNHLY and CDR2 FYNNEI. This CDR3 region has 16 residues. In DNA, the CDR3 is TGTGCCAGCACCATCGGAGGACTAGCGGGATTCGGGGAGCTGTTTTTT. The encoded protein is CASTIGGLAGFGELFF.

The chain carries TRBV30 and TRBJ2-2; no firm D call. CDR3 length: 13 residues. CDR1 is GTSNPN, CDR2 SVGIG, per germline (reference sequence). The V gene lost 1 base and the J gene lost 5 bases, with 8 bases spanning the gap. The CDR3: CAWSASLTGELFF. CDR3 in DNA: TGTGCCTGGAGTGCTAGTCTAACCGGGGAGCTGTTTTTT.

This rearrangement joins TRBV5-4 to TRBJ1-1; the D gene is possibly TRBD1 (6 bases). Germline assignment: CDR1 SGHNT and CDR2 YYREEE (reference sequence). The CDR3 covers 14 residues. V lost 2 bases, J lost 4 bases, and 12 bases lay in between. The CDR3 DNA is TGTGCCAGCAGCTTTCGGACAGACTCCACTGAAGCTTTCTTT. Encoded protein: CASSFRTDSTEAFF.

The chain has TRBV2 and TRBJ2-5, with 8 positions matching TRBD1. This CDR3 spans 14 amino acids. Trimming cost V 7 bases and J 1 base; bases outside gene matches: 5. The V gene's germline CDR1 is SNHLY and CDR2 FYNNEI. CDR3 DNA: TGTGCCAGCACCCAGACAGGGGCCCAAGAGACCCAGTACTTC. This encodes CASTQTGAQETQYF.

This chain connects TRBV7-4 to TRBJ1-5; possibly TRBD1 for D (6 bases). Germline CDR1 and CDR2: SGHVT and SQSDAQ. This CDR3 contains 15 residues. V lost 2 bases to trimming and J lost 3 bases, with 11 bases between them. CDR3 sequence: CASSLSGQFNQPQHF. CDR3 nucleotide sequence: TGTGCCAGCAGCTTATCAGGACAGTTCAATCAGCCCCAGCATTTT.

This clone has a handful of counts. V and J are TRBV5-4 and TRBJ2-5, with 8 bases that match TRBD1. Per germline, CDR1 SGHNT and CDR2 YYREEE (reference sequence). The J segment lost 5 bases and the V segment lost 1 base, leaving 7 bases of the junction unmatched. The CDR3 length is 15 residues. The CDR3 bases are TGTGCCAGCAGCTTGTCGACAGGGGAGTGGGAGACCCAGTACTTC. Residues: CASSLSTGEWETQYF.

The chain uses TRBV7-9 and TRBJ1-4, with 9 bases aligning to TRBD1. V was clipped by 5 bases and J by 5 bases; unmatched bases: 9. Germline V gene sequence: CDR1 SEHNR, CDR2 FQNEAQ (reference sequence). There are 16 residues in the CDR3. CDR3 sequence reads: CASSARPGQGNEKLFF. CDR3 nucleotide sequence: TGTGCCAGCAGCGCGCGACCGGGACAGGGAAATGAAAAACTGTTTTTT.

V gene TRBV7-2 combines with J gene TRBJ2-1, with 11 bases aligning to TRBD2. The trim removed 2 bases at V and 8 bases at J, leaving 5 bases unmatched. In germline, CDR1 is SGHTA, CDR2 FQGNSA. The CDR3 is made up of 15 amino acids. As DNA, the CDR3 is TGTGCCAGCAGCTTAATTAGCGGGAGGGTCGATGAGCAGTTCTTC. Its protein is CASSLISGRVDEQFF.

The V call is TRBV9, the J call TRBJ2-3; 12 nucleotides line up with TRBD2. The length of the CDR3 is 16 residues. The V and J ends lost 3 bases and 3 bases, in that order; junction bases with no gene match: 5. CDR1 and CDR2 (germline): SGDLS, YYNGEE. CDR3 region: CASSATSGSQTDTQYF. The CDR3 nucleotides read TGTGCCAGCAGCGCGACTAGCGGGAGTCAAACAGATACGCAGTATTTT.